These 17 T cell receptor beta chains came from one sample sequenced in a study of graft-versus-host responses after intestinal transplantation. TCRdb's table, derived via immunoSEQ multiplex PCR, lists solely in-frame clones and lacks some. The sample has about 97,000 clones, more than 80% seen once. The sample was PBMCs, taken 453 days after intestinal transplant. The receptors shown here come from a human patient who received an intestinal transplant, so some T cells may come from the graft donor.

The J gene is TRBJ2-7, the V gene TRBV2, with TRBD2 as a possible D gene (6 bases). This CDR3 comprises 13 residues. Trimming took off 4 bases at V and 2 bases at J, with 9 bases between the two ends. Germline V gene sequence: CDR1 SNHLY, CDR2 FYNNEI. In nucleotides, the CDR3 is TGTGCCAGCAGTGTGTGGGGGGCCTACGAGCAGTACTTC. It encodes CASSVWGAYEQYF.

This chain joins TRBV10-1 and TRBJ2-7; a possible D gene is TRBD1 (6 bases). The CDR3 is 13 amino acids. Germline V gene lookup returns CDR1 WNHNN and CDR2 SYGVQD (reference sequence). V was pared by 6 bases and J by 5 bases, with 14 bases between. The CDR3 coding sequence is TGCGCCAGCAGCCCCGACAGGCTTGACGAGCAGTACTTC. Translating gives CASSPDRLDEQYF.

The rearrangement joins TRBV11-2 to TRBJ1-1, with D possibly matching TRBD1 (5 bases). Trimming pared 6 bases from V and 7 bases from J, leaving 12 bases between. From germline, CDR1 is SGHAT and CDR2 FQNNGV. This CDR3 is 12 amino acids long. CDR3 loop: CASSWGDGEAFF. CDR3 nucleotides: TGTGCCAGCAGTTGGGGGGACGGTGAAGCTTTCTTT.

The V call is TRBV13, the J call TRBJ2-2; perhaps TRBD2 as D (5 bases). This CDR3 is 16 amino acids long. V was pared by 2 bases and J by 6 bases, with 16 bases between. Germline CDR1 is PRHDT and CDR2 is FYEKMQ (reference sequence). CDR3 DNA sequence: TGTGCCAGCAGCTTATCCCCCGATATCGGGGCCGGGGAGCTGTTTTTT. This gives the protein CASSLSPDIGAGELFF.

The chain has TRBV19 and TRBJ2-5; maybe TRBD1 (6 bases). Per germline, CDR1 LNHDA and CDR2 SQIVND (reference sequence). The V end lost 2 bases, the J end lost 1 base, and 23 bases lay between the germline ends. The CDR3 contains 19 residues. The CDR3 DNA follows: TGTGCCAGTAGTATATGGGGGCGATTTGGTGGCGGAGTCCAAGAGACCCAGTACTTC. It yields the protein CASSIWGRFGGGVQETQYF.

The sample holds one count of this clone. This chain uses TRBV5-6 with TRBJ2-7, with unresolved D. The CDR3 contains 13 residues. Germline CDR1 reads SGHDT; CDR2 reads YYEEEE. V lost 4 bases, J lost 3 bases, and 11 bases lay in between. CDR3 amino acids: CASSPQRSYEQYF. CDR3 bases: TGTGCCAGCAGCCCCCAGAGAAGCTACGAGCAGTACTTC. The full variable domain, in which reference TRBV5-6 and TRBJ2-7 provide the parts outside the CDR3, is DAGVTQSPTHLIKTRGQQVTLRCSPKSGHDTVSWYQQALGQGPQFIFQYYEEEERQRGNFPDRFSGHQFPNYSSELNVNALLLGDSALYLCASSPQRSYEQYFGPGTRLTVT.

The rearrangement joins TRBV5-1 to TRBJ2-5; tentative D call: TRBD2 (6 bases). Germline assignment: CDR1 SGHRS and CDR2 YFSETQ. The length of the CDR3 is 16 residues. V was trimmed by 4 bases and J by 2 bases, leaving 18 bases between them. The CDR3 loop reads CASSLGGSRPQETQYF. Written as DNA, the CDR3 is TGCGCCAGCAGCCTGGGAGGCTCCCGGCCGCAAGAGACCCAGTACTTC.

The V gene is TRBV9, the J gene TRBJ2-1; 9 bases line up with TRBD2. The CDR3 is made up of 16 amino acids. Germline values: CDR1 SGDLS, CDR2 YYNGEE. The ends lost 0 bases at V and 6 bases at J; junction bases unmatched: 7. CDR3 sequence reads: CASSVGPSGGPNEQFF. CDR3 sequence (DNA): TGTGCCAGCAGCGTAGGTCCCAGCGGGGGGCCCAATGAGCAGTTCTTC.

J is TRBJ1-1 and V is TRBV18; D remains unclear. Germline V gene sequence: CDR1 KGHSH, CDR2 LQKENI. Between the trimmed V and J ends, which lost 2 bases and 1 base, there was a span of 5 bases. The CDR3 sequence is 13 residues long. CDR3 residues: CASSPITNTEAFF. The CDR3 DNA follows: TGTGCCAGCTCACCAATAACGAACACTGAAGCTTTCTTT.

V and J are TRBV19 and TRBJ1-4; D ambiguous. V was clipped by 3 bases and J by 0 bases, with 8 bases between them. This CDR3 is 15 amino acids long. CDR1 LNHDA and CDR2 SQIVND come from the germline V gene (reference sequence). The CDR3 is CASSIVAPTNEKLFF. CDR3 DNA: TGTGCCAGTAGTATTGTGGCTCCAACTAATGAAAAACTGTTTTTT.

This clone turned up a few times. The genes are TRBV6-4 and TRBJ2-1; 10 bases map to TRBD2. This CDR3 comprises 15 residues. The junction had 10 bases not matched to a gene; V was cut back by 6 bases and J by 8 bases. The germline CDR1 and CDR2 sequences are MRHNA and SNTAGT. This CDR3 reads CASSKSGGAVDEQFF. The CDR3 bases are TGTGCCAGCAGCAAAAGCGGGGGGGCGGTTGATGAGCAGTTCTTC.

CDR3 region: CASTPPGLPSNEQFF. The CDR3, as DNA: TGTGCCAGTACCCCTCCGGGACTACCCAGCAATGAGCAGTTCTTC. The rearrangement joins TRBV19 to TRBJ2-1; TRBD2 agrees at 7 bases. This CDR3 has 15 residues. Per the germline V gene, CDR1 is LNHDA and CDR2 is SQIVND (reference sequence). The J segment lost 6 bases and the V segment lost 7 bases, leaving 12 bases of the junction unmatched. Drawing the rest from reference TRBV19 and TRBJ2-1, the complete variable domain is DGGITQSPKYLFRKEGQNVTLSCEQNLNHDAMYWYRQDPGQGLRLIYYSQIVNDFQKGDIAEGYSVSREKKESFPLTVTSAQKNPTAFYLCASTPPGLPSNEQFFGPGTRLTVL.

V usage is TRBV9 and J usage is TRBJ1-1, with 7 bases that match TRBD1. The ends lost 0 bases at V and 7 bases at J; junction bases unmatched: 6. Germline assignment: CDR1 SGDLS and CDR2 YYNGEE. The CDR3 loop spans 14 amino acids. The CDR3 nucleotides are TGTGCCAGCAGCGTAGTCCTCCAGGGGGGTGAAGCTTTCTTT. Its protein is CASSVVLQGGEAFF.

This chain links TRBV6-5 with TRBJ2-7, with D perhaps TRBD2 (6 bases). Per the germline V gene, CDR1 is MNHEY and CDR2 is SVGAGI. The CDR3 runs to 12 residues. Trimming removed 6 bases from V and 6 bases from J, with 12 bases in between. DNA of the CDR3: TGTGCCAGCAGCACTGCGGGGCTCGAGCAGTACTTC. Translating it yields CASSTAGLEQYF.

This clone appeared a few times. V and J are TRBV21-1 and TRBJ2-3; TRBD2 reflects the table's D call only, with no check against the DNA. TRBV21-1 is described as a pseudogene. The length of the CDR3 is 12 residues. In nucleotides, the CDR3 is TGTGAGGCTAGCGGACGCACAGATACGCAGTATTTT. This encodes CEASGRTDTQYF.

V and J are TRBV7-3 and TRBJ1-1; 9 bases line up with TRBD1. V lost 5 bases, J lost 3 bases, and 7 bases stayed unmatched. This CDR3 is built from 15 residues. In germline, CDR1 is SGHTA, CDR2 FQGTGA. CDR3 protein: CASSPGTGRDTEAFF. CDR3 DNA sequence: TGTGCCAGCAGCCCAGGGACAGGGCGGGACACTGAAGCTTTCTTT.

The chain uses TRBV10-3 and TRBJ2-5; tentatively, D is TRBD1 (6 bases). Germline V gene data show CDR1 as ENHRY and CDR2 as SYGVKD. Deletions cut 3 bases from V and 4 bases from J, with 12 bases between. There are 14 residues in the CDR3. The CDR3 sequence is CAISDPPRGETQYF. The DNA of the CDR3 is TGTGCCATCAGTGACCCTCCCAGGGGAGAGACCCAGTACTTC.